This entry is about one T cell receptor (beta chain). As yet, its antigen is unknown. This entry belongs to a study of OX40 agonist ivuxolimab in advanced cancers. Overall study findings and caveats: Determination of antigen specificity was not performed for the expanded peripheral T cells.

Here immunoSEQ multiplex PCR was the method, and the copy in TCRdb shows in-frame clones only, minus some. Of fewer than 85,000 clones listed, approximately 87% are singletons. V shed 5 bases and J 2 bases; nucleotides not matched to a gene: 4. The CDR3 is made up of 14 amino acids. The germline gives CDR1 SGHTA, CDR2 FQGNSA. This specimen was CD4+ or CD8+ T cells sorted from blood, taken in a trial of the OX40 agonist ivuxolimab. This receptor was taken from an adult with an advanced solid tumor such as melanoma, head and neck, liver or kidney cancer. The V and J genes are TRBV7-2 and TRBJ2-7; 9 bases agree with TRBD1. The CDR3 loop reads CASSTRDRAYEQYF. The DNA of the CDR3 is TGTGCCAGCAGCACCCGGGACAGGGCCTACGAGCAGTACTTC.